These 20 T cell receptor beta chains share one sample of origin, sequenced in a study of chemoradiotherapy in HPV16-positive cancers. Using immunoSEQ multiplex PCR, the repertoire was profiled, and TCRdb retains in-frame clones only, with some absent. The profile shows approximately 4,000 clones, roughly 94% of them singletons. The specimen was tumor tissue, collected from a patient who underwent chemoradiotherapy. The receptors originated from a human donor with HPV-associated anogenital cancer.

The rearrangement joins TRBV11-3 to TRBJ2-7, with D possibly matching TRBD2 (6 bases). The CDR3 runs to 14 residues. V dropped 5 bases and J dropped 7 bases, with 18 bases sitting between them. CDR1 is SGHNT and CDR2 is YENEEA in the germline V gene. CDR3 in DNA: TGTGCCAGCAGCCCCCGGGACTGGGGCGTAGAGCAGTACTTC. This codes for CASSPRDWGVEQYF.

The chain joins TRBV19 to TRBJ2-7; a possible D gene is TRBD1 (5 bases). In germline, CDR1 is LNHDA, CDR2 SQIVND (reference sequence). The germline V and J ends were trimmed by 1 base and 2 bases, with 12 bases remaining between them. CDR3 length: 15 amino acids. The CDR3 is CASSIAATGTYEQYF. The DNA for the CDR3 is TGTGCCAGTAGTATAGCCGCCACAGGTACCTACGAGCAGTACTTC. Supplemented by reference TRBV19 and TRBJ2-7, the full variable domain reads DGGITQSPKYLFRKEGQNVTLSCEQNLNHDAMYWYRQDPGQGLRLIYYSQIVNDFQKGDIAEGYSVSREKKESFPLTVTSAQKNPTAFYLCASSIAATGTYEQYFGPGTRLTVT.

V gene TRBV27 combines with J gene TRBJ2-7; 10 nucleotides line up with TRBD1. V was clipped by 7 bases and J by 3 bases; unmatched bases: 6. The CDR3 is made up of 14 amino acids. Germline CDR1 reads MNHEY; CDR2 reads SMNVEV (reference sequence). CDR3 sequence reads: CASKLRDRGYEQYF. CDR3 DNA sequence: TGTGCCAGCAAGCTTAGGGACAGGGGCTACGAGCAGTACTTC.

The J gene is TRBJ2-5, the V gene TRBV20-1, with D unclear. The CDR3 totals 11 residues. Germline assignment: CDR1 DFQATT and CDR2 SNEGSKA (reference sequence). V shed 6 bases and J shed 5 bases, with 10 bases lying between them. The CDR3 spells CSAIPWETQYF. CDR3 bases: TGCAGTGCGATCCCTTGGGAGACCCAGTACTTC.

In this sample, this clone turned up once. CDR3 loop: CATSGGHEQYF. CDR3 DNA: TGTGCCACTAGCGGGGGCCACGAGCAGTACTTC. The rearrangement links TRBV19 to TRBJ2-7; 10 bases match TRBD2. This CDR3 region has 11 residues. Germline V gives CDR1 LNHDA, CDR2 SQIVND (reference sequence). The ends lost 10 bases at V and 5 bases at J; junction bases unmatched: 2.

V usage is TRBV6-5 and J usage is TRBJ2-1; D perhaps matches TRBD2 (5 bases). V was clipped by 4 bases and J by 4 bases, with 8 bases between them. The CDR3 consists of 13 residues. Germline CDR1 MNHEY, CDR2 SVGAGI. The chain's CDR3 is CASSLRGYNEQFF. The CDR3 DNA sequence: TGTGCCAGCAGTTTAAGAGGGTACAATGAGCAGTTCTTC.

This rearrangement joins TRBV28 to TRBJ1-5; no definite D call. Germline V gene lookup returns CDR1 MDHEN and CDR2 SYDVKM. Between the trimmed V and J ends, which lost 2 bases and 9 bases, there was a span of 8 bases. The CDR3 runs to 12 residues. CDR3 DNA: TGTGCCAGCAGTTTACCGGGCCTGCCCCAGCATTTT. Encoded protein: CASSLPGLPQHF.

The chain combines TRBV28 with TRBJ1-6, with 8 bases matching TRBD1. V gave up 4 bases and J gave up 7 bases; unmatched junction bases: 6. There are 15 residues in the CDR3. The germline V gene has CDR1 MDHEN and CDR2 SYDVKM. This CDR3 reads CASSYRDRWNSPLHF. In DNA, the CDR3 is TGTGCCAGCAGTTACCGGGACAGGTGGAATTCACCCCTCCACTTT.

In this sample, this clone turned up once. The rearrangement links TRBV1 to TRBJ2-3; whether TRBD2, the table's D call, matches the DNA was not checked. TRBV1 is a recognized pseudogene. The CDR3 runs to 13 residues. CDR3 residues: CTSSPGQRHTQYF. CDR3 coding DNA: TGCACCAGCAGCCCCGGCCAGCGGCATACGCAGTATTTT.

The CDR3 reads CASSGPPGQGNSPLHF. The CDR3 DNA follows: TGTGCCAGCAGCGGACCCCCCGGACAGGGTAATTCACCCCTCCACTTT. The chain joins TRBV7-9 to TRBJ1-6, with TRBD1 identical over 8 bases. The trim removed 5 bases at V and 6 bases at J, leaving 9 bases unmatched. The CDR3 is 16 residues long. CDR1 and CDR2 from the germline V gene are SEHNR and FQNEAQ (reference sequence).

The gene calls are TRBV7-9 and TRBJ1-2; TRBD1 matches 8 bases. Germline values: CDR1 SEHNR, CDR2 FQNEAQ (reference sequence). V shed 4 bases, J shed 5 bases, and the junction held 9 bases outside the gene matches. This CDR3 has 15 amino acids. The CDR3 spells CASSSSGTGLYGYTF. Here the CDR3 DNA reads TGTGCCAGCAGCTCATCCGGGACAGGCTTGTATGGCTACACCTTC.

This chain links TRBV11-3 with TRBJ2-1, with D unclear. Germline CDR1 SGHNT, CDR2 YENEEA. The CDR3 sequence is 14 residues long. Trimming removed 0 bases from V and 4 bases from J, with 7 bases in between. CDR3 amino acids: CASSLESGYNEQFF. The CDR3 coding sequence is TGTGCCAGCAGCTTAGAATCAGGTTACAATGAGCAGTTCTTC.

The rearrangement joins TRBV20-1 to TRBJ2-7; D not certain. The V end was cut by 7 bases, the J end by 2 bases, with 9 bases between. CDR3 size: 11 residues. CDR1 and CDR2 from the germline V gene are DFQATT and SNEGSKA (reference sequence). The DNA for the CDR3 is TGCAGTGTCGGAAAGACCTACGAGCAGTACTTC. Its protein product is CSVGKTYEQYF.

The chain links TRBV6-4 to TRBJ2-1, with D perhaps being TRBD1 or TRBD2 (5 bases each). CDR1 and CDR2 from the germline V gene are MRHNA and SNTAGT. CDR3 length equals 16 residues. Trimming stripped 2 bases from V and 7 bases from J, with 18 bases between. CDR3: CASSDEVGTVTNEQFF. The CDR3 coding sequence is TGTGCCAGCAGTGACGAGGTCGGGACCGTCACTAATGAGCAGTTCTTC.

The chain joins TRBV19 to TRBJ2-7; D may correspond to TRBD1 or TRBD2 (6 bases each). V lost 5 bases and J 3 bases, leaving 11 bases between the germline ends. CDR3 size: 13 residues. Germline CDR1 reads LNHDA; CDR2 reads SQIVND (reference sequence). CDR3 sequence reads: CASSQQGLYEQYF. DNA of the CDR3: TGTGCCAGTAGTCAACAGGGACTCTACGAGCAGTACTTC.

V usage is TRBV12-1 and J usage is TRBJ1-2. TRBV12-1 is reported as a pseudogene. CDR3 length: 15 residues. The CDR3 spells CASSSTTETNYGYTF. DNA of the CDR3: TGTGCCAGCAGCTCAACGACGGAAACTAACTATGGCTACACCTTC.

This chain connects TRBV4-3 to TRBJ2-1, with TRBD2 as a possible D gene (6 bases). Germline V CDR1 and CDR2: LGHNA, YSLEER. The CDR3 totals 16 residues. Trimming shortened V by 0 bases and J by 2 bases, and 11 bases separated the two germline ends. CDR3 amino acids: CASSQEVGGTYNEQFF. DNA for the CDR3: TGCGCCAGCAGCCAAGAAGTGGGAGGCACCTACAATGAGCAGTTCTTC.

The chain couples TRBV10-3 to TRBJ1-1, with D uncertain. This CDR3 has 13 residues. CDR1 is ENHRY and CDR2 is SYGVKD in the germline V gene. Trimming took 10 bases from V and 1 from J, leaving 13 bases between them. CDR3 coding DNA: TGTGCCACTGGCGACTGGCAGAACACTGAAGCTTTCTTT. This codes for CATGDWQNTEAFF.

The chain is built from TRBV15 and TRBJ2-1; 7 bases are a match to TRBD1. The CDR3 covers 15 residues. CDR1 is LNHNV and CDR2 is YYDKDF in the germline V gene (reference sequence). After removal of 5 bases from V and 8 bases from J, the junction contained 12 bases not matched to a gene. CDR3 sequence (DNA): TGTGCCACCAGCCCCCGGGACAGCCAAGCCCATGAGCAGTTCTTC. This codes for CATSPRDSQAHEQFF. The whole variable domain, filled in from reference TRBV15 and TRBJ2-1, reads DAMVIQNPRYQVTQFGKPVTLSCSQTLNHNVMYWYQQKSSQAPKLLFHYYDKDFNNEADTPDNFQSRRPNTSFCFLDIRSPGLGDTAMYLCATSPRDSQAHEQFFGPGTRLTVL.

CDR3 in DNA: TGTGCCTGGAGTATGGCGGGGAATCAGCCCCAGCATTTT. This encodes CAWSMAGNQPQHF. V usage is TRBV30 and J usage is TRBJ1-5, with D unresolved. CDR1 GTSNPN and CDR2 SVGIG come from the germline V gene (reference sequence). The V gene lost 2 bases and the J gene lost 4 bases, with 9 bases spanning the gap. There are 13 residues in the CDR3.